A selection of T cell receptor beta chains follows, all from one sample in a study of cytomegalovirus exposure and HLA in healthy donors. Some clones are missing from TCRdb's copy, which holds only in-frame ones; the method was immunoSEQ multiplex PCR. Of roughly 180,000 clones listed, approximately 88% are singletons. The sequencing input was PBMCs. Every receptor here comes from a boy aged 5 to 17 in good health and CMV-seronegative. CDR3s include the opening cysteine and the closing phenylalanine or tryptophan. A D gene is named only where the DNA matches it firmly. Some rows mark clone size as missing; the rest say once, few, many or name a class of expanded clone.

V: TRBV6-6; size: .; J: TRBJ1-5; D: .; DNA: TGTGCCAGCTGTAACACAGGGAATCAGCCCCAGCATTTT; CDR3: CASCNTGNQPQHF
V: TRBV5-8; size: .; J: TRBJ1-2; D: .; DNA: TGTGCCAGCAGTCGAGGAGGCGGCTACACCTTC; CDR3: CASSRGGGYTF
V: TRBV19; size: once; J: TRBJ2-1; D: TRBD2; DNA: TGTGCCAGTAGTATCGGCGCTAGCGGGAGACCGTACAATGAGCAGTTCTTC; CDR3: CASSIGASGRPYNEQFF
V: TRBV5-1; size: .; J: TRBJ1-4; D: .; DNA: TGCGCCAGCAGCTTAGGGGGGGAAGGGACTAATGAAAAACTGTTTTTT; CDR3: CASSLGGEGTNEKLFF
V: TRBV18; size: .; J: TRBJ1-4; D: .; DNA: TGTGCCAGCTCACCATACGCGTCAACTAATGAAAAACTGTTTTTT; CDR3: CASSPYASTNEKLFF
V: TRBV6-6; size: few; J: TRBJ2-7; D: TRBD2; DNA: TGTGCCAGCATTAAACAACTAGCGGGGGTACTCTACGAGCAGTACTTC; CDR3: CASIKQLAGVLYEQYF
V: TRBV11-2; size: .; J: TRBJ1-5; D: TRBD1; DNA: TGTGCCAGCAGCTTAACAGGGGATAGCAATCAGCCCCAGCATTTT; CDR3: CASSLTGDSNQPQHF
V: TRBV5-4; size: .; J: TRBJ2-1; D: TRBD2; DNA: TGTGCCACCCACGCGGGGGGCCCCTTCAATGAGCAGTTCTTC; CDR3: CATHAGGPFNEQFF
V: TRBV28; size: .; J: TRBJ2-7; D: TRBD2; DNA: TGTGCCAGCAGTCCCGCCCCTTCTCCTAGCGGAGAGGGCTACGAGCAGTACTTC; CDR3: CASSPAPSPSGEGYEQYF
V: TRBV6-4; size: .; J: TRBJ2-1; D: .; DNA: TGTGCCAGCAGTCTCCGTCCCTTGAATGAGCAGTTCTTC; CDR3: CASSLRPLNEQFF
V: TRBV11-2; size: .; J: TRBJ1-1; D: .; DNA: TGTGCCAGCAGCTTAGTACGGGAGTTGAACACTGAAGCTTTCTTT; CDR3: CASSLVRELNTEAFF
V: TRBV5-1; size: few; J: TRBJ1-1; D: .; DNA: TGCGCCAGCAGCCCAGGCCCTATCACTGAAGCTTTCTTT; CDR3: CASSPGPITEAFF
V: TRBV11-1; size: .; J: TRBJ2-7; D: TRBD2; DNA: TGTGCCAGCAGCTTAGCAACGGGACTAGTCTACGAGCAGTACTTC; CDR3: CASSLATGLVYEQYF
V: TRBV10-3; size: .; J: TRBJ1-1; D: TRBD1; DNA: TGTGCCATCAGTGAAACAGGGGGCAGGAGGAACACTGAAGCTTTCTTT; CDR3: CAISETGGRRNTEAFF
V: TRBV23-1; size: once; J: TRBJ1-3; D: .; DNA: TGCGCCAGCAGTCAAATCCCCCTAGACACCATATATTTT; CDR3: CASSQIPLDTIYF
V: TRBV2; size: .; J: TRBJ2-7; D: TRBD2; DNA: TGTGCCAGCGCTGGCCTAGCGGGTTTCTCCTACGAGCAGTACTTC; CDR3: CASAGLAGFSYEQYF
V: TRBV27; size: .; J: TRBJ2-1; D: TRBD2; DNA: TGTGCCAGCAGTTTCGGGGCGGGAGTGTTCAATGAGCAGTTCTTC; CDR3: CASSFGAGVFNEQFF
V: TRBV30; size: once; J: TRBJ2-1; D: .; DNA: TGTGCCTGGAGTACGGGAGACCTCTCCTACAATGAGCAGTTCTTC; CDR3: CAWSTGDLSYNEQFF
V: TRBV5-6; size: .; J: TRBJ2-7; D: TRBD2; DNA: TGTGCCAGCAGCTTGATCCCGGGGGGAGTCTACGAGCAGTACTTC; CDR3: CASSLIPGGVYEQYF
V: TRBV5-4; size: .; J: TRBJ2-7; D: .; DNA: TGTGCCAGCAGCTTGAGAGGGTCGGGCGAGCAGTACTTC; CDR3: CASSLRGSGEQYF
V: TRBV5-6; size: .; J: TRBJ2-3; D: TRBD2; DNA: TGTGCCAGCAGCCCCCCGGGAGGGATGTTTCCTAGCACAGATACGCAGTATTTT; CDR3: CASSPPGGMFPSTDTQYF
V: TRBV5-1; size: .; J: TRBJ2-7; D: .; DNA: TGCGCCAGCAGCTTGTCAAACTACGAGCAGTACTTC; CDR3: CASSLSNYEQYF
V: TRBV19; size: once; J: TRBJ2-7; D: TRBD2; DNA: TGTGCCAGTAGTATGTTGCTAGCGGGATCCCGCGAGCAGTACTTC; CDR3: CASSMLLAGSREQYF
V: TRBV5-5; size: .; J: TRBJ1-1; D: .; DNA: TGTGCCAGCAGTCACAGGACGGGGAACACTGAAGCTTTCTTT; CDR3: CASSHRTGNTEAFF
V: TRBV19; size: .; J: TRBJ1-1; D: .; DNA: TGTGCCAGTAGAAATTCTACCACTGAAGCTTTCTTT; CDR3: CASRNSTTEAFF
V: TRBV9; size: .; J: TRBJ2-7; D: .; DNA: TGTGCCAGCAGCGTAGGTGGAGGGAATCACTACGAGCAGTACTTC; CDR3: CASSVGGGNHYEQYF
V: TRBV7-3; size: .; J: TRBJ2-3; D: TRBD2; DNA: TGTGCCAGCAGCTTAACCCCCCCTAGCGGTAGCACAGATACGCAGTATTTT; CDR3: CASSLTPPSGSTDTQYF